The rows below give T cell receptor beta chains drawn from one sample of a study of cytomegalovirus exposure and HLA in healthy donors. TCRdb's copy holds only in-frame clones and misses some; the assay was immunoSEQ multiplex PCR. The table lists around 200,000 clones, almost 75% of them singletons. Sequencing was done on a sample of PBMCs. The receptors stem from a woman younger than 45 in good health and CMV-seropositive. Each CDR3 is given with its conserved first and last residue. The order of the fields is J gene, D gene, clone size, V gene, CDR3 protein, CDR3 DNA. A D gene is named only where the DNA matches it firmly. A clone size is listed for some rows: how often the clone was seen (once, few, many), or a class if it is expanded.

TRBJ2-5,TRBD1,-,TRBV7-7,CASSSQGAIETQYF,TGTGCTAGCAGTTCCCAGGGGGCTATAGAGACCCAGTACTTC
TRBJ2-7,-,-,TRBV13,CASSPVSGGKDIYEQYF,TGTGCCAGCAGCCCAGTATCGGGGGGCAAAGACATCTACGAGCAGTACTTC
TRBJ2-3,-,-,TRBV6-1,CASSERQGQDTQYF,TGTGCCAGCAGTGAAAGGCAGGGTCAAGATACGCAGTATTTT
TRBJ2-7,-,once,TRBV27,CASSKTGQEQYF,TGTGCCAGCAGTAAAACAGGGCAGGAGCAGTACTTC
TRBJ2-1,TRBD2,-,TRBV7-9,CSSSLVAGVRNEQFF,TGTTCCAGCAGTTTGGTAGCGGGAGTGCGGAATGAGCAGTTCTTC
TRBJ2-7,-,-,TRBV15,CATSREPSYEQYF,TGTGCCACCAGCAGAGAACCGAGCTACGAGCAGTACTTC
TRBJ2-7,-,-,TRBV6-5,CASSTPGHQTHEQYF,TGTGCCAGCAGTACCCCGGGACATCAGACCCACGAGCAGTACTTC
TRBJ2-1,-,-,TRBV5-8,CASSDSTGLAYNEQFF,TGTGCCAGCAGCGACTCCACAGGGCTTGCTTACAATGAGCAGTTCTTC
TRBJ2-3,TRBD2,-,TRBV27,CASSFDREVTDTQYF,TGTGCCAGCAGTTTCGATCGGGAGGTCACAGATACGCAGTATTTT
TRBJ2-1,-,once,TRBV19,CASSIGSNNEQFF,TGTGCCAGTAGTATAGGCAGTAACAATGAGCAGTTCTTC
TRBJ2-7,-,-,TRBV27,CASRKGGGDGVLYF,TGTGCCAGCAGGAAAGGAGGGGGGGACGGGGTACTTTACTTC
TRBJ2-2,-,few,TRBV6-6,CASSYSPGTNTGELFF,TGTGCCAGCAGTTACTCACCAGGGACGAACACCGGGGAGCTGTTTTTT
TRBJ2-3,TRBD2,-,TRBV4-1,CASSQAGSGSALDTQYF,TGCGCCAGCAGCCAAGCTGGTAGCGGGAGTGCGCTGGATACGCAGTATTTT
TRBJ1-1,-,few,TRBV28,CASSLLNTEAFF,TGTGCCAGCAGTTTACTTAACACTGAAGCTTTCTTT
TRBJ2-1,TRBD2,few,TRBV29-1,CSVGTSGSNEQFF,TGCAGCGTCGGGACTAGCGGGAGCAATGAGCAGTTCTTC
TRBJ2-5,TRBD2,-,TRBV5-6,CASSLAPSGRWKETQYF,TGTGCCAGCAGCTTGGCCCCGAGCGGGAGATGGAAAGAGACCCAGTACTTC
TRBJ1-1,-,-,TRBV23-1,CARSGAGRLAAFF,TGCGCCAGGAGTGGGGCAGGGAGGTTAGCGGCTTTCTTT
TRBJ2-5,TRBD1,-,TRBV7-9,CASSLGDRAQETQYF,TGTGCCAGCAGCTTAGGGGACAGGGCCCAAGAGACCCAGTACTTC
TRBJ2-7,-,-,TRBV5-1,CASSLLAAYEQYF,TGCGCCAGCAGCTTGTTAGCGGCGTACGAGCAGTACTTC
TRBJ2-7,TRBD1,-,TRBV6-1,CASSTQPGQGWEQYF,TGTGCCAGCAGTACCCAACCGGGACAGGGGTGGGAGCAGTACTTC
TRBJ2-1,-,few,TRBV27,CASLTPGQDRFF,TGTGCCAGCCTAACTCCTGGGCAAGACCGGTTCTTC
TRBJ1-5,TRBD1,-,TRBV6-5,CASKGAGVNQPQHF,TGTGCCAGCAAGGGGGCAGGGGTCAATCAGCCCCAGCATTTT
TRBJ2-3,TRBD1,-,TRBV5-1,CASSTGQGLSTDTQYF,TGCGCCAGCAGCACCGGACAGGGTTTGAGCACAGATACGCAGTATTTT
TRBJ2-5,TRBD1,once,TRBV5-1,CASSLSNRGPQETQYF,TGCGCCAGCAGCTTGTCCAACAGGGGTCCCCAAGAGACCCAGTACTTC
TRBJ1-2,-,-,TRBV19,CASSIARLGYTF,TGTGCCAGTAGTATAGCGCGACTGGGCTACACCTTC
TRBJ2-7,-,-,TRBV28,CASSIGSQGGQYF,TGTGCCAGCAGTATCGGGAGTCAAGGTGGGCAGTACTTC
TRBJ2-2,TRBD2,-,TRBV7-2,CASSSQGGRYTGELFF,TGTGCCAGCAGCTCCCAAGGCGGGAGGTATACCGGGGAGCTGTTTTTT
TRBJ2-1,-,-,TRBV28,CASSLAFEQFF,TGTGCCAGCAGTTTGGCCTTCGAGCAGTTCTTC
TRBJ2-7,-,-,TRBV7-2,CASGFPGRGAYGQYF,TGTGCCAGCGGATTCCCAGGCCGGGGGGCCTACGGGCAGTACTTC
TRBJ2-3,TRBD2,-,TRBV4-2,CASSQREALMDTQYF,TGTGCCAGCAGCCAGCGGGAGGCCCTTATGGATACGCAGTATTTT
TRBJ2-1,TRBD2,-,TRBV2,CASSSLGTRDNEQFF,TGTGCCAGCAGTTCTCTCGGGACTAGGGACAATGAGCAGTTCTTC
TRBJ2-7,TRBD2,few,TRBV6-1,CASSEVSGSGYEQYF,TGTGCCAGCAGTGAGGTCAGCGGGAGTGGGTACGAGCAGTACTTC
TRBJ1-2,-,once,TRBV19,CASSTTAPNYGYTF,TGTGCCAGTAGTACGACAGCCCCTAACTATGGCTACACCTTC
TRBJ2-3,-,-,TRBV6-4,CASSDKSGTDTDTQYF,TGTGCCAGCAGTGACAAAAGCGGTACCGACACAGATACGCAGTATTTT
TRBJ1-2,-,-,TRBV15,CATSREAGSAYGYTF,TGTGCCACCAGCAGAGAGGCGGGGAGCGCCTATGGCTACACCTTC
TRBJ2-1,-,few,TRBV19,CASSSVYSYNEQFF,TGTGCCAGTAGTAGCGTGTACTCCTACAATGAGCAGTTCTTC
TRBJ1-1,TRBD1,-,TRBV11-2,CASSSTLTGSTEAFF,TGTGCCAGCAGCTCAACCTTGACAGGGAGCACTGAAGCTTTCTTT
TRBJ1-2,-,few,TRBV6-6,CASRTQGCGYTF,TGTGCCAGCAGAACACAGGGTTGTGGCTACACCTTC
TRBJ2-7,-,-,TRBV27,CASSLSYAAEQYF,TGTGCCAGCAGTTTATCGTATGCGGCCGAGCAGTACTTC
TRBJ1-1,-,-,TRBV6-1,CASSDERMNTEAFF,TGTGCCAGCAGTGATGAGAGGATGAACACTGAAGCTTTCTTT
TRBJ2-7,TRBD2,few,TRBV15,CATSSLREVNSYEQYF,TGTGCCACCAGCAGTTTACGGGAGGTAAATTCCTACGAGCAGTACTTC
TRBJ2-7,TRBD1,-,TRBV28,CASSLGGTGAYEQYF,TGTGCCAGCAGTTTAGGGGGGACAGGGGCCTACGAGCAGTACTTC